This is a list of T cell receptor beta chains from one sample in a study of chemoradiotherapy in HPV16-positive cancers. Produced via immunoSEQ multiplex PCR; TCRdb's table is partial and in-frame only. The sample has over 5,000 clones, over 60% seen once. This sample was obtained from a patient who underwent chemoradiotherapy. These receptors were taken from a human donor with HPV-associated anogenital cancer. The CDR3 runs from the conserved cysteine through the conserved F or W. The D gene is left open where the match is weak. Rows may omit the clone size; those that give it use once, few, many or a size class.

D gene	clone size	J gene	V gene	CDR3 DNA	CDR3 protein
TRBD1	NA	TRBJ2-5	TRBV18	TGTGCCAGCTCACGGACAGGCCAAGAGACCCAGTACTTC	CASSRTGQETQYF
NA	NA	TRBJ2-1	TRBV18	TGTGCCAGCTCACCACCGTCCCTAGAGCAGTTCTTC	CASSPPSLEQFF
TRBD1	NA	TRBJ1-3	TRBV9	TGTGCCAGCAGCCCAGTGACAGGGGTGTTTGAAAACACCATATATTTT	CASSPVTGVFENTIYF
NA	NA	TRBJ2-5	TRBV18	TGTGCCAGCTCACCCCGGACAGCGTCCCAAGAGACCCAGTACTTC	CASSPRTASQETQYF
TRBD1	NA	TRBJ2-3	TRBV2	TGTGCCAGCAGTGAGACAGGGGGCTTCACAGATACGCAGTATTTT	CASSETGGFTDTQYF
TRBD1	NA	TRBJ2-5	TRBV4-2	TGTGCCAGCAGCCCTAGAAGGGGGCGCGGGGAGACCCAGTACTTC	CASSPRRGRGETQYF
NA	few	TRBJ1-6	TRBV7-2	TGTGCCAGCAGCGCCGTACAGGATTCACCCCTCCACTTT	CASSAVQDSPLHF
NA	once	TRBJ2-3	TRBV19	TGTGCCAGTAGTATTGTGGCGGATACGCAGTATTTT	CASSIVADTQYF
TRBD2	NA	TRBJ2-1	TRBV9	TGTGCCAGCAGCCCTAGCGGGAGAGTCCTCAATGAGCAGTTCTTC	CASSPSGRVLNEQFF
TRBD2	NA	TRBJ2-1	TRBV19	TGTGCCACCAACCCGGGACTAGCGGGGGGCAAAAACAATGAGCAGTTCTTC	CATNPGLAGGKNNEQFF
NA	NA	TRBJ1-4	TRBV28	TGTGCCAGCAGTCTGGGGACGGTCAATGAAAAACTGTTTTTT	CASSLGTVNEKLFF
NA	NA	TRBJ2-3	TRBV18	TGTGCCAGCTCACCACCGACTAGATCAGATACGCAGTATTTT	CASSPPTRSDTQYF
TRBD1	NA	TRBJ1-5	TRBV2	TGTGCCAGCAGTGAACGACAGGGTTTTCAGCCCCAGCATTTT	CASSERQGFQPQHF
NA	NA	TRBJ2-1	TRBV9	TGTGCCAGCAGCCCCAGGGTCCTATCCTACAATGAGCAGTTCTTC	CASSPRVLSYNEQFF
TRBD2	few	TRBJ2-1	TRBV7-2	TGTGCCAGCAGCTGGGGGACTAGCGGGGTCCTTGGTGAGCAGTTCTTC	CASSWGTSGVLGEQFF
TRBD2	NA	TRBJ2-1	TRBV6-5	TGTGCCAGCAGGACGGGGGGGCCCCACAATGAGCAGTTCTTC	CASRTGGPHNEQFF
TRBD2	NA	TRBJ2-2	TRBV11-3	TGTGCCAGCAGCCCCGGGATCAGCGGGGACACCGGGGAGCTGTTTTTT	CASSPGISGDTGELFF
NA	large	TRBJ1-5	TRBV7-2	TGTGCCAGCAGCGTTTACAGGGGCAATCAGCCCCAGCATTTT	CASSVYRGNQPQHF
NA	NA	TRBJ2-3	TRBV5-8	TGTGCCAGCAGCTTTTCCTCGGGACGGCCCACAGATACGCAGTATTTT	CASSFSSGRPTDTQYF
TRBD1	once	TRBJ1-1	TRBV11-1	TGTGCCAGCAGCCTTTCCGGACAGGGGGCGCTGAACACTGAAGCTTTCTTT	CASSLSGQGALNTEAFF
TRBD1	NA	TRBJ2-3	TRBV5-6	TGTGCCAGCAGCCGGGACAGGGGAGATACGCAGTATTTT	CASSRDRGDTQYF
NA	NA	TRBJ2-3	TRBV28	TGTGCCAGCAGTTCCCCCGGGTCACCCAGGGGTGAGAGGGATACGCAGTATTTT	CASSSPGSPRGERDTQYF
NA	NA	TRBJ1-3	TRBV6-1	TGTGCCAGCGGGGAACCGGGGTTCACCATATATTTT	CASGEPGFTIYF
NA	NA	TRBJ1-6	TRBV7-9	TGTGCCAGCAGCCCGACATTGAACGCTTCACCCCTCCACTTT	CASSPTLNASPLHF
NA	NA	TRBJ2-7	TRBV19	TGTGCCAGTAGTATTTTGCCTAGAGACCCCGAGCAGTACTTC	CASSILPRDPEQYF